The 2 T cell receptor beta chains below were found in one sample sequenced in a study of T cell repertoires in cytomegalovirus infection. TCRdb fed the reads into MiXCR, producing one record per CDR3 protein. Of a few hundred thousand distinct CDR3 sequences detected, 15% to 20% appear once; the ten largest clones hold under 9%. Material for sequencing was PBMCs. Receptors were obtained from a human donor in good health (CMV status not recorded). Some clones in this sample may be carry-over from other donors' samples.

V usage is TRBV6-1 and J usage is TRBJ2-3; 7 positions match TRBD2. CDR3 length equals 17 residues. Germline V CDR1 and CDR2: MNHNS, SASEGT. V shed 1 base and J 0 bases; nucleotides not matched to a gene: 7. CDR3 loop: CASSEGVLAASTDTQYF. The CDR3 coding sequence is TGTGCCAGCAGTGAAGGGGTTCTAGCGGCTAGCACAGATACGCAGTATTTT.

The CDR3 coding sequence is TGCAGTGCTAGAGATTATGGACTAGCGGGAGGCCCGGAGGAAGAGACCCAGTACTTC. Translation gives CSARDYGLAGGPEEETQYF. The chain couples TRBV20-1 to TRBJ2-5; 14 bases map to TRBD2. The ends lost 0 bases at V and 3 bases at J; junction bases unmatched: 12. This CDR3 has 19 amino acids. In germline, CDR1 is DFQATT, CDR2 SNEGSKA (reference sequence).